The 16 T cell receptor beta chains in this list originate from one sample, sequenced in a study of cytomegalovirus exposure and HLA in healthy donors (dated by TCRdb to about 2017). The protocol used for the library was the immunoSEQ multiplex PCR assay. The multiplex PCR relied on a mix of 60 forward primers for TCR Vbeta segments and 13 reverse primers for TCR Jbeta segments. Held by TCRdb, this immuneACCESS table contains in-frame sequences only and omits some clones. Under half of the omission traces to an unresolved V gene where checked; the cause of the rest is unknown. The table for this sample lists 25,000 to 35,000 clones; 44% of them were counted only once. The ten biggest clones cover roughly 2% of the sample. Sample: PBMCs. The receptors originated from a woman between 45 and 60 years old in good health and CMV-seronegative.

The rearrangement joins TRBV27 to TRBJ2-5; possible D gene TRBD2, 5 bases. CDR3 length equals 16 residues. V was cut by 11 bases and J by 5 bases, with 27 bases left in between. The germline gives CDR1 MNHEY, CDR2 SMNVEV (reference sequence). The CDR3 bases are TGTGCCGTCAAACCCCGGACTCCACGGGGATACGAGACCCAGTACTTC. This gives the protein CAVKPRTPRGYETQYF.

The genes are TRBV4-2 and TRBJ2-3; TRBD2 might be the D (5 bases). CDR3 size: 14 residues. Deletions cut 3 bases from V and 2 bases from J, with 9 bases between. Germline loops: CDR1 LGHNA, CDR2 YNFKEQ. In nucleotides, the CDR3 is TGTGCCAGCAGCCAGAGCGGAAACACAGATACGCAGTATTTT. Translation gives CASSQSGNTDTQYF.

The chain uses TRBV30 and TRBJ1-1; a weak D match, TRBD1 (5 bases). The CDR3 sequence is 13 residues long. V lost 0 bases and J lost 5, with 10 bases in between. Per germline, CDR1 GTSNPN and CDR2 SVGIG (reference sequence). The CDR3 DNA is TGTGCCTGGAGTGTACTTCGGGGGACTGAAGCTTTCTTT. Encoded protein: CAWSVLRGTEAFF.

The chain carries TRBV18 and TRBJ2-1; 10 bases line up with TRBD2. Germline loops: CDR1 KGHSH, CDR2 LQKENI. Losses at the gene ends were 4 bases for V and 7 bases for J; bases not matched to a gene: 7. This CDR3 is built from 15 residues. In nucleotides, the CDR3 is TGTGCCAGCTCACGAGTCCTAGCGGGAGAGAATGAGCAGTTCTTC. It codes for CASSRVLAGENEQFF.

The chain joins TRBV6-6 to TRBJ1-1; 7 positions agree with TRBD1. Per the germline V gene, CDR1 is MNHNY and CDR2 is SVGAGI (reference sequence). Trimming at V came to 5 bases and at J to 4 bases, leaving 7 bases not matched to a gene. CDR3 length: 14 amino acids. CDR3 bases: TGTGCCAGCAGTCCCCAGGGGGTGGGCACTGAAGCTTTCTTT. This codes for CASSPQGVGTEAFF.

This clone was seen a few times. The CDR3 sequence is CASSGLPGLAATNNEQFF. DNA for the CDR3: TGCGCCAGCAGTGGACTACCGGGACTAGCGGCTACCAACAATGAGCAGTTCTTC. The rearrangement uses TRBV10-1 and TRBJ2-1; 11 bases line up with TRBD2. The CDR3 contains 18 residues. Germline CDR1 reads WNHNN; CDR2 reads SYGVQD (reference sequence). Unmatched junction bases numbered 13, after V lost 4 bases and J lost 5 bases.

The chain carries TRBV7-3 and TRBJ1-2; TRBD1 matches 9 bases. Per germline, CDR1 SGHTA and CDR2 FQGTGA. Trimming cost V 4 bases and J 8 bases; bases outside gene matches: 8. The CDR3 contains 14 residues. The CDR3 is CASSSFGQGSGYTF. CDR3 nucleotides: TGTGCCAGCAGCTCCTTCGGACAGGGGTCGGGCTACACCTTC. Full variable domain (remainder filled in from reference TRBV7-3 and TRBJ1-2): GAGVSQTPSNKVTEKGKYVELRCDPISGHTALYWYRQSLGQGPEFLIYFQGTGAADDSGLPNDRFFAVRPEGSVSTLKIQRTERGDSAVYLCASSSFGQGSGYTFGSGTRLTVV.

This clone showed up just a few times. The DNA for the CDR3 is TGTGCCAGCAGTGAAGAGTGGAGCACCGGGGAGCTGTTTTTT. Amino acids: CASSEEWSTGELFF. This chain connects TRBV2 to TRBJ2-2; D is unclear. Trimming removed 1 base at V and 4 bases at J, with 7 bases between. The germline gives CDR1 SNHLY, CDR2 FYNNEI. The CDR3 sequence is 14 residues long.

This clone has more than one count but fewer than ten. The chain combines TRBV18 with TRBJ1-5; the match to TRBD1 covers 7 bases. The V and J ends lost 6 bases and 4 bases, in that order; junction bases with no gene match: 6. The CDR3 runs to 14 residues. In germline, CDR1 is KGHSH, CDR2 LQKENI. The CDR3 protein is CASSPQQGNQPQHF. The CDR3, as DNA: TGTGCCAGCTCTCCCCAACAGGGGAATCAGCCCCAGCATTTT.

This clone was counted once. The chain has TRBV28 and TRBJ2-1; 8 nucleotides align to TRBD2. The CDR3 runs 16 residues. Unmatched junction bases numbered 16, after V lost 8 bases and J lost 7 bases. Germline assignment: CDR1 MDHEN and CDR2 SYDVKM. The CDR3, as DNA: TGTGCCAGCCGCGCGGGATCGGGGGGGCCTTGGAATGAGCAGTTCTTC. Protein: CASRAGSGGPWNEQFF. The variable domain in full, completed from reference TRBV28 and TRBJ2-1, reads DVKVTQSSRYLVKRTGEKVFLECVQDMDHENMFWYRQDPGLGLRLIYFSYDVKMKEKGDIPEGYSVSREKKERFSLILESASTNQTSMYLCASRAGSGGPWNEQFFGPGTRLTVL.

The chain couples TRBV5-4 to TRBJ2-7; weak D call: TRBD2 (6 bases). This CDR3 is built from 15 residues. The ends were cut back, 3 bases at V and 1 base at J, with 14 bases in the middle. Germline loops: CDR1 SGHNT, CDR2 YYREEE (reference sequence). The CDR3: CASSSPGSRSYEQYF. CDR3 DNA: TGTGCCAGCAGCTCGCCCGGGAGCAGATCCTACGAGCAGTACTTC. Together with reference TRBV5-4 and TRBJ2-7, the CDR3 gives the full variable domain: ETGVTQSPTHLIKTRGQQVTLRCSSQSGHNTVSWYQQALGQGPQFIFQYYREEENGRGNFPPRFSGLQFPNYSSELNVNALELDDSALYLCASSSPGSRSYEQYFGPGTRLTVT.

V gene TRBV28 combines with J gene TRBJ2-5; possible D gene TRBD1, 5 bases. The DNA end favors TRBJ2-7, so the J call may be wrong. The CDR3 runs 14 residues. Germline CDR1 and CDR2: MDHEN and SYDVKM. The CDR3 reads CASSLLGPNYEQYF. The CDR3, as DNA: TGTGCCAGCAGTTTATTGGGGCCCAACTACGAGCAGTACTTC.

The V and J genes are TRBV2 and TRBJ2-2, with a possible D match to TRBD2 (5 bases). The V gene lost 6 bases and the J gene lost 2 bases, with 10 bases spanning the gap. The CDR3 runs to 14 residues. Germline CDR1 SNHLY, CDR2 FYNNEI. CDR3 in amino acids: CASSPTSNTGELFF. CDR3 coding DNA: TGTGCCAGCAGCCCCACTAGTAACACCGGGGAGCTGTTTTTT.

This clone has a handful of counts. The chain couples TRBV28 to TRBJ2-1; 8 positions match TRBD2. CDR3 length: 16 amino acids. Trimming at V came to 4 bases and at J to 2 bases, leaving 7 bases not matched to a gene. CDR1 and CDR2 (germline): MDHEN, SYDVKM. CDR3 DNA: TGTGCCAGCAGTTCACTAGCGGAAGACCCCTACAATGAGCAGTTCTTC. Amino acids: CASSSLAEDPYNEQFF.

The gene calls are TRBV5-5 and TRBJ2-2; no definite D call. CDR3 size: 13 residues. Germline CDR1 is SGHKS and CDR2 is YYEKEE (reference sequence). Between the trimmed V and J ends, which lost 5 bases and 1 base, there was a span of 6 bases. In DNA, the CDR3 is TGTGCCAGCAGTCTCGGGAACACCGGGGAGCTGTTTTTT. Protein sequence: CASSLGNTGELFF.

This clone was seen a few times. This chain joins TRBV5-1 and TRBJ2-7; the D gene is possibly TRBD2 (6 bases). This CDR3 has 14 amino acids. Per the germline V gene, CDR1 is SGHRS and CDR2 is YFSETQ. The germline V and J ends were trimmed by 4 bases and 1 base, with 12 bases remaining between them. CDR3 coding DNA: TGCGCCAGCAGCCCCAGTGCGGGGTCCTACGAGCAGTACTTC. Amino acid sequence: CASSPSAGSYEQYF.